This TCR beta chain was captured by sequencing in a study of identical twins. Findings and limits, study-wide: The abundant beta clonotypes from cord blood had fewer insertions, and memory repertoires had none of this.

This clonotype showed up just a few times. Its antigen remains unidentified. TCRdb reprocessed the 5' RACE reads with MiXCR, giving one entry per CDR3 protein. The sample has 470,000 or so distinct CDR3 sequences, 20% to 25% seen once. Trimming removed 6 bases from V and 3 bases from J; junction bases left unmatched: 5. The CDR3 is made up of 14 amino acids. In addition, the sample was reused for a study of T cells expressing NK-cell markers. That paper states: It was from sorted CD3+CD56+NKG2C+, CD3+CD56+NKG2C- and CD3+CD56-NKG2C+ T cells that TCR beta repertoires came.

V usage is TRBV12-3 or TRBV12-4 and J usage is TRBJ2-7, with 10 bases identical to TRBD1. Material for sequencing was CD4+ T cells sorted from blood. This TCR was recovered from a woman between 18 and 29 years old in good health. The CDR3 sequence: CASRSRDRGYEQYF. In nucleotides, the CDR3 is TGTGCCAGCAGGAGCCGGGACAGGGGCTACGAGCAGTACTTC.